The count of the clone carrying this T cell receptor (beta chain) is one. Its specificity is not known. The record originates from a study of graft-versus-host responses after intestinal transplantation. Whole-study context: Recipients were given multivisceral, liver-intestinal, or isolated intestinal transplants. Each recipient received anti-thymocyte globulin induction, then tacrolimus and steroids for about 3 years. Findings and limits, study-wide: Early post-transplant HvG declines were associated with peak circulating GvH clone levels. Those patients showing graft-donor T cell macrochimerism displayed high graft-versus-host to host-versus-graft clonal ratios in allografts.

V shed 7 bases and J shed 4 bases, with 14 bases lying between them. From germline, CDR1 is MNHEY and CDR2 SMNVEV (reference sequence). The CDR3 is 13 residues long. Libraries were prepared by immunoSEQ multiplex PCR; TCRdb keeps only in-frame clonotypes and omits some of them. Here the sample spans 60,000 to 75,000 clones, roughly 90% being singletons. Sequenced material: unstimulated CD8+ T cells sorted from spleen or lymph node cells, taken before intestinal transplant. The chain links TRBV27 to TRBJ2-7; TRBD2 is a possible D gene (7 bases). This clonotype was sampled from a human donor who received an intestinal transplant. The CDR3 nucleotides read TGTGCCAGCAAAGGCGGGGGCCAATACGAGCAGTACTTC. This sequence encodes CASKGGGQYEQYF.